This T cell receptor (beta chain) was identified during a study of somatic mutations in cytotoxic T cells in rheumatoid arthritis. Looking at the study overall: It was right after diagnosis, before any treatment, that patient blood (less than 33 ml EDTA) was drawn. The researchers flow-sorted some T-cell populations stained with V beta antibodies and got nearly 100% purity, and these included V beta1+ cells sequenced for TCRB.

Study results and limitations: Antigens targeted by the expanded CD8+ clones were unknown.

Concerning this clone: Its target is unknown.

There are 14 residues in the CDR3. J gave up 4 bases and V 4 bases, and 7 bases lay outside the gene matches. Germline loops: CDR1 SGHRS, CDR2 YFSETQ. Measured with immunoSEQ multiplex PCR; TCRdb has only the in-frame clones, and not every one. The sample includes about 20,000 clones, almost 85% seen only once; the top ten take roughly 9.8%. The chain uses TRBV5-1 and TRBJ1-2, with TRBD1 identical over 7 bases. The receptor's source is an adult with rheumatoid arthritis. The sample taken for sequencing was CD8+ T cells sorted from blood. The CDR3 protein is CASSPDRASYGYTF. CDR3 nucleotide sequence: TGCGCCAGCAGCCCTGACAGGGCCTCCTATGGCTACACCTTC.